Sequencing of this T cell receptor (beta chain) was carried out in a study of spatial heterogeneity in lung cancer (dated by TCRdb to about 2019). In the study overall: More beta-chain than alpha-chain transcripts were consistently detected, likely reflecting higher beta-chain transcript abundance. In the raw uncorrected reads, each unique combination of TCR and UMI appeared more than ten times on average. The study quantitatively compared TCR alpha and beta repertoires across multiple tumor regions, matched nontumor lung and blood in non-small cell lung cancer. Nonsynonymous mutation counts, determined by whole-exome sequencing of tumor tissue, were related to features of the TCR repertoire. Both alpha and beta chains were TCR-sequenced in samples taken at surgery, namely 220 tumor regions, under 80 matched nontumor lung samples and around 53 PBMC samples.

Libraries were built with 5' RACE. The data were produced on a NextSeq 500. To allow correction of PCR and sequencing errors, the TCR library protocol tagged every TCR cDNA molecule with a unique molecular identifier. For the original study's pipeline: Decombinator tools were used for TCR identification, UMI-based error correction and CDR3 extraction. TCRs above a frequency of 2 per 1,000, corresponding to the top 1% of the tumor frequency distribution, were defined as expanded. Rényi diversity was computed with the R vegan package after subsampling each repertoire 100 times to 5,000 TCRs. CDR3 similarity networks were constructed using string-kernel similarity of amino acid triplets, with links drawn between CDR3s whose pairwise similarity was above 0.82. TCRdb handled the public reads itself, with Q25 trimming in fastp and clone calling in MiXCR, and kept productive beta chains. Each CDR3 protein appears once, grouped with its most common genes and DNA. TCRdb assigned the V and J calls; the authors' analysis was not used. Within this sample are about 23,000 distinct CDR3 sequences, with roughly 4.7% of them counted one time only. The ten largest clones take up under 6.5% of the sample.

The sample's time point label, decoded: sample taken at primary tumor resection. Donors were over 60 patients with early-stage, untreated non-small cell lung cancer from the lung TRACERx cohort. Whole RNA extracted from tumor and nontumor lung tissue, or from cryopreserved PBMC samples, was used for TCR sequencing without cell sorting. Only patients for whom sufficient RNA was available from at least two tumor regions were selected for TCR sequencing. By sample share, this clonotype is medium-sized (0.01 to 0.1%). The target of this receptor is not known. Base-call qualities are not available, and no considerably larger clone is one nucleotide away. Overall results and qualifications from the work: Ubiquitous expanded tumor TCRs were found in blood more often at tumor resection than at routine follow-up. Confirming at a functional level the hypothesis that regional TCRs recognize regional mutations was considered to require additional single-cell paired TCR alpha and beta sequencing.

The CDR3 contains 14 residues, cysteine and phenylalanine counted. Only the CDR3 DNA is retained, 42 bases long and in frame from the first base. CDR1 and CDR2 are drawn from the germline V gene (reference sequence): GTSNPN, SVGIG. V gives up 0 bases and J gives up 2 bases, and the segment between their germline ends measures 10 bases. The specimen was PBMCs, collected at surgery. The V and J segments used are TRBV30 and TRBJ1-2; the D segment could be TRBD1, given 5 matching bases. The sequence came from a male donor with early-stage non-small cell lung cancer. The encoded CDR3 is CAWSVRQGNYGYTF. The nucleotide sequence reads TGTGCCTGGAGTGTTCGTCAGGGAAACTATGGCTACACCTTC.